This TCR beta chain was recorded in a study of blood T cell repertoires in COVID-19 (dated by TCRdb to the early 2020s). For the study in its entirety: Samples from collaborators originated in the United States, Italy and Spain and spanned both the acute and convalescent phases of COVID-19. A freely available public database, intended as a resource for researchers studying the immune response to SARS-CoV-2, is where the repertoires were released. The prospective study material was composed of cDNA or gDNA derived from T cells, B-cell-depleted T cells, or PBMCs. Deeply sampled blood TCRbeta repertoires from subjects exposed to, actively infected with, or recovered from COVID-19 were included in the dataset. The sample metadata nearly always contained a de-identified subject ID, COVID-19 status, age in years and sex. The samples were drawn from two sources: the first 160 participants of the ongoing ImmuneRACE study, and 1,200 or so subjects contributed by 6 global collaborators. HLA class I and class II types, where available, came from metadata supplied by the sample provider rather than from assay-based typing.

What the work shows at the level of the full study, not this receptor alone: Clinical and demographic metadata were provided uncurated, with the amount varying by source and participant.

The germline V gene (reference sequence) sets CDR1 to MNHEY and CDR2 to SMNVEV. CDR3 length: 16 amino acids, cysteine to phenylalanine. Of the read, only the CDR3 DNA is kept; its 48 bases are in frame from base 1. V loses 6 bases, J loses 6 bases, and the germline ends lie 18 bases apart. Whole blood was collected in K2EDTA tubes by collaborating institutions according to the institutions' own protocols. For TCRbeta analysis, collaborators shipped samples as frozen whole blood, isolated PBMCs, or DNA extracted from either of those sample types. TCRbeta CDR3 regions were amplified from genomic DNA by means of the immunoSEQ Assay, a bias-controlled multiplex PCR. Processing in the source paper ran as follows. Within the assay, amplification of reference gene primers was used to estimate how many nucleated cells each sample contained. To quantify the absolute abundance of each unique TCRbeta CDR3 rearrangement, sequence reads were collapsed and filtered. For each sample, productive Simpson clonality was calculated as the square root of Simpson's diversity index across productive rearrangements. Entries here come from immuneACCESS through TCRdb and include only in-frame sequences with V and J called. Some clones fail to appear in such tables; in the studies checked, an unresolved V gene covers under half of the shortfall, and the cause of the remainder is unknown. D and trimming were read from the DNA, whereas the V and J calls and clone size are those reported in that table. This sample holds roughly 100,000 clones; 80% to 95% were observed only once. Less than 5% of the sample comes from the top ten.

Comments on this clone: Its cognate antigen has yet to be identified. Per-base qualities were not stored, and no clone one base away is much larger.

Sequenced sample: peripheral blood. The chain joins TRBV27 to TRBJ1-6; the D gene is perhaps TRBD1, on 5 matching bases. The source is a woman in her forties or fifties in a cohort sampled during active COVID-19. The CDR3 here reads CASSSQGASGNSPLHF. The DNA sequence reads TGTGCCAGCAGCTCCCAGGGCGCATCCGGTAATTCACCCCTCCACTTT.